Detailed here is one T cell receptor (beta chain). Antigen unknown. The CDR3 loop spans 16 amino acids. V shed 3 bases and J 3 bases; nucleotides not matched to a gene: 7. CDR1 is SGDLS, CDR2 YYNGEE, per germline. Repertoires were generated with immunoSEQ multiplex PCR, while TCRdb's copy carries only in-frame clones and drops some. This table has approximately 160,000 clones, 85% to 95% appearing once. These data originate in a study of OX40 agonist ivuxolimab in advanced cancers. General study results and limits: Clonal expansion by week 6 occurred in CD4+ and CD8+ blood T cells (at 0.1 to 3.0 mg/kg).

Autoimmune disease history or systemic immunosuppression led to patient exclusion. V is TRBV9 and J is TRBJ2-3, with 10 bases identical to TRBD1. The sample was CD4+ or CD8+ T cells sorted from blood, taken in a trial of the OX40 agonist ivuxolimab. This receptor was identified in an adult with an advanced solid tumor such as melanoma, head and neck, liver or kidney cancer. CDR3 residues: CASSAPGTGVTDTQYF. The CDR3 DNA follows: TGTGCCAGCAGCGCCCCCGGGACAGGGGTTACAGATACGCAGTATTTT.